This paragraph covers one T cell receptor (beta chain) sequence. Its antigen is currently unknown. The entry originates in a study of shared clonotypes between healthy human individuals. V was cut by 5 bases and J by 4 bases, with 17 bases left in between. CDR3 length: 15 residues. Germline V gene lookup returns CDR1 WNHNN and CDR2 SYGVQD (reference sequence). Clones were sequenced by immunoSEQ multiplex PCR, and TCRdb holds only the in-frame ones, with some missing. The repertoire has more than 500,000 clones, 90% to 95% of them found once; the top ten carry approximately 0.11%. Study-level points and caveats: Naive subsets generally had larger estimated richness than memory subsets.

CD45RO-negative CD8 cells positively selected for CCR7 made up the naive population, which excluded terminally differentiated effector memory CD45RA+ cells. This TCR derives from a woman younger than 45 in good health. Specimen: naive CD8+ T cells sorted from blood. The chain employs TRBV10-1 and TRBJ1-2, with D unclear. CDR3 sequence: CASSHESRKTYGYTF. The DNA of the CDR3 is TGCGCCAGCAGTCACGAGTCACGAAAGACCTATGGCTACACCTTC.